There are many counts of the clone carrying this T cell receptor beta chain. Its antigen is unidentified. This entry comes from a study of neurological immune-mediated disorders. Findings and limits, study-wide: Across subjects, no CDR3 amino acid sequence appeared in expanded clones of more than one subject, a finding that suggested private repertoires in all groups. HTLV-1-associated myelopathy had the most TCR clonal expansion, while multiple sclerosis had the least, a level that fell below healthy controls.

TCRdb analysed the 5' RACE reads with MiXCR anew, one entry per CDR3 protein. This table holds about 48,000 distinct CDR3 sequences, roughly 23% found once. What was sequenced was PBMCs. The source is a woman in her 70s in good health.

The CDR3 sequence: CSVHEGGQYF. The CDR3 DNA sequence: TGCAGCGTCCATGAGGGGGGGCAGTACTTC. This sequence joins TRBV29-1 and TRBJ2-7; tentatively, D is TRBD1 or TRBD2 (6 bases each). The V gene's germline CDR1 is SQVTM and CDR2 ANQGSEA. V dropped 6 bases and J dropped 9 bases, with 12 bases sitting between them. This CDR3 region has 10 residues.